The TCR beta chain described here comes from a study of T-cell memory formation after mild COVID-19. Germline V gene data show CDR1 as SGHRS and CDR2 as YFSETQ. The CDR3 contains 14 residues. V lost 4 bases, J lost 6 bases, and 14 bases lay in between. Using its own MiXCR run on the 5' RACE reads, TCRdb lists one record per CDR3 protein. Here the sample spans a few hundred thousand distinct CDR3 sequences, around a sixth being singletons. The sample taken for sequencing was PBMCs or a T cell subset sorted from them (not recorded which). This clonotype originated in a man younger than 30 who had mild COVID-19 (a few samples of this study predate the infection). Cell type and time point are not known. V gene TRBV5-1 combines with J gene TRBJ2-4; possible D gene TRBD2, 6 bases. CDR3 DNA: TGCGCCAGCAGCCACGGGACTCTACTAAACATTCAGTACTTC. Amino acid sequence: CASSHGTLLNIQYF.